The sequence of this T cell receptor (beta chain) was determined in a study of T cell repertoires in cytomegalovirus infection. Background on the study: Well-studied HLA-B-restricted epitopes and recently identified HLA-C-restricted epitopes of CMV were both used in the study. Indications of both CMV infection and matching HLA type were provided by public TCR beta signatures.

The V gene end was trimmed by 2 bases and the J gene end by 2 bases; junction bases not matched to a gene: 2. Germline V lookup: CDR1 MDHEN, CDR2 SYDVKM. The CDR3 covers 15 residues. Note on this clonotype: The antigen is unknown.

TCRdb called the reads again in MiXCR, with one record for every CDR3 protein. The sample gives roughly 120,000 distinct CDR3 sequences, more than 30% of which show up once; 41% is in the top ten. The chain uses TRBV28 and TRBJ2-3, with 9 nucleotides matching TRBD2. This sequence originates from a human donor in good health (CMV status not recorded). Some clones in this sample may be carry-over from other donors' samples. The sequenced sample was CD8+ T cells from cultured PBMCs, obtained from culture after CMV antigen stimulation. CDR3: CASSLAGGHTDTQYF. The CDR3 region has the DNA TGTGCCAGCAGTTTAGCGGGGGGGCACACAGATACGCAGTATTTT.